Reported below is one T cell receptor (beta chain). This sample was included in a study of cytomegalovirus exposure and HLA in healthy donors. Trimming stripped 0 bases from V and 4 bases from J, with 13 bases between. This CDR3 has 15 residues. Germline V CDR1 and CDR2: SGHRS, YFSETQ. Measured with immunoSEQ multiplex PCR; TCRdb has only the in-frame clones, and not every one. The sample has about 82,000 clones, 93% seen once; the top ten hold about 0.61%. The rearrangement joins TRBV5-1 to TRBJ2-5; TRBD1 is a possible D gene (5 bases). The sequence derives from a man aged 18 to 30 in good health and CMV-seronegative. Sample: PBMCs. The CDR3 nucleotides read TGCGCCAGCAGCTTGGGTGGGGCGCGTATAGAGACCCAGTACTTC. Its protein product is CASSLGGARIETQYF.